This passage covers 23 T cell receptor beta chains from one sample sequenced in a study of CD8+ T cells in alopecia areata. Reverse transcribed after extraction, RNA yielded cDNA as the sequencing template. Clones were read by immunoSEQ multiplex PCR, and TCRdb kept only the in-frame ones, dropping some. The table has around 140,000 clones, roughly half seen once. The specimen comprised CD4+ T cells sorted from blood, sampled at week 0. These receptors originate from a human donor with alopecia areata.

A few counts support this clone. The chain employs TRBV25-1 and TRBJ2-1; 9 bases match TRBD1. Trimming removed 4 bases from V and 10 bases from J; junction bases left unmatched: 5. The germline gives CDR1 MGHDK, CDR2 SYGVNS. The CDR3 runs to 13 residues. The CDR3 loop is CASSGNRGREQFF. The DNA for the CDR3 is TGTGCCAGCAGTGGAAACAGGGGGCGGGAGCAGTTCTTC.

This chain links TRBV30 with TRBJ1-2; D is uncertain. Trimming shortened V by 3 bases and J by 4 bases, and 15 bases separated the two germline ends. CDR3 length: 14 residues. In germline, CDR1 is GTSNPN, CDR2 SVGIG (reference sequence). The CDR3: CAWSSGRELYGYTF. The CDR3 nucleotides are TGTGCCTGGAGCTCTGGACGGGAACTCTATGGCTACACCTTC.

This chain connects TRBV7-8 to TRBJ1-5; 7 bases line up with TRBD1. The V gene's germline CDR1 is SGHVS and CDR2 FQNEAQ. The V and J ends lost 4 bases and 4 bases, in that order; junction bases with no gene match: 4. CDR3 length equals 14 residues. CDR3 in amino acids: CASSSDRENQPQHF. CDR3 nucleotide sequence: TGTGCCAGCAGCTCCGACAGGGAAAATCAGCCCCAGCATTTT. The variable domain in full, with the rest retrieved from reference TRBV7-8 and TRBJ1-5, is GAGVSQSPRYKVAKRGQDVALRCDPISGHVSLFWYQQALGQGPEFLTYFQNEAQLDKSGLPSDRFFAERPEGSVSTLKIQRTQQEDSAVYLCASSSDRENQPQHFGDGTRLSIL.

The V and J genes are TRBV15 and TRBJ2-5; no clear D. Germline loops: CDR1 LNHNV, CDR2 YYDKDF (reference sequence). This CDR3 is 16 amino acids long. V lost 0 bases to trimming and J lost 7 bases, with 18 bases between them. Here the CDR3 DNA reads TGTGCCACCAGCAGAGAAGGTTTAGGTGGCAAGAGGACCCAGTACTTC. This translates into CATSREGLGGKRTQYF.

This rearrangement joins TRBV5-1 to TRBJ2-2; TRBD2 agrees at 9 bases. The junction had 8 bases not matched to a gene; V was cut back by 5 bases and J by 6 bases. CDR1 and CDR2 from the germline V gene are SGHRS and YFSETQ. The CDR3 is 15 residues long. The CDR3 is CASRTGTSIAGELFF. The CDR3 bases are TGCGCCAGCAGGACCGGGACTAGCATCGCCGGGGAGCTGTTTTTT. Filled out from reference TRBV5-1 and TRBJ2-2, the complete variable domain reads KAGVTQTPRYLIKTRGQQVTLSCSPISGHRSVSWYQQTPGQGLQFLFEYFSETQRNKGNFPGRFSGRQFSNSRSEMNVSTLELGDSALYLCASRTGTSIAGELFFGEGSRLTVL.

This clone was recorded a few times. This CDR3 is CASSGGGNTEAFF. CDR3 in DNA: TGTGCCAGCAGTGGCGGGGGGAACACTGAAGCTTTCTTT. The chain recombines TRBV25-1 with TRBJ1-1; maybe TRBD1 (5 bases). V was trimmed by 4 bases and J by 1 base, leaving 7 bases between them. From germline, CDR1 is MGHDK and CDR2 SYGVNS. CDR3 size: 13 residues. The whole variable domain, remainder taken from reference TRBV25-1 and TRBJ1-1, is EADIYQTPRYLVIGTGKKITLECSQTMGHDKMYWYQQDPGMELHLIHYSYGVNSTEKGDLSSESTVSRIRTEHFPLTLESARPSHTSQYLCASSGGGNTEAFFGQGTRLTVV.

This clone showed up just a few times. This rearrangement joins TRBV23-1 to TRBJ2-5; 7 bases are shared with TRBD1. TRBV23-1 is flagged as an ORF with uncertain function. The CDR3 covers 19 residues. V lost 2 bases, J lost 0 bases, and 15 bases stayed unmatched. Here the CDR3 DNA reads TGCGCCAGCAGTCAAACCGGGACAGCGAATCCGAAGGACCAAGAGACCCAGTACTTC. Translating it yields CASSQTGTANPKDQETQYF.

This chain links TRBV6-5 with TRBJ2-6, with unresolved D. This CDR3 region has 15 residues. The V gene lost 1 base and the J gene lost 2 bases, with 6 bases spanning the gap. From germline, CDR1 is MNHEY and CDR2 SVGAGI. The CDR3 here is CASSYYQTGANVLTF. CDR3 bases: TGTGCCAGCAGTTACTACCAAACTGGGGCCAACGTCCTGACTTTC.

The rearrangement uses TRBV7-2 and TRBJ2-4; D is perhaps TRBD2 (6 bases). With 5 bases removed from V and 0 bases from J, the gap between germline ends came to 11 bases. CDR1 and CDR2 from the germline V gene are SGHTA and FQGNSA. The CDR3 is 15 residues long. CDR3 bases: TGTGCCAGCAGCCTCGGAGGGGCAGCCAAAAACATTCAGTACTTC. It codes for CASSLGGAAKNIQYF.

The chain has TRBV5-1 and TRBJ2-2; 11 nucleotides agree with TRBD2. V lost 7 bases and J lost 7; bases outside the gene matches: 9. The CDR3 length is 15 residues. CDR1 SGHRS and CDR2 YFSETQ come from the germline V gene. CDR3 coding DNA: TGCGCCAGCGCCCTGACTAGCGGGATTGGCGGGGAGCTGTTTTTT. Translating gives CASALTSGIGGELFF. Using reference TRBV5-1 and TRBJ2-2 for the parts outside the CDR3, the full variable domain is KAGVTQTPRYLIKTRGQQVTLSCSPISGHRSVSWYQQTPGQGLQFLFEYFSETQRNKGNFPGRFSGRQFSNSRSEMNVSTLELGDSALYLCASALTSGIGGELFFGEGSRLTVL.

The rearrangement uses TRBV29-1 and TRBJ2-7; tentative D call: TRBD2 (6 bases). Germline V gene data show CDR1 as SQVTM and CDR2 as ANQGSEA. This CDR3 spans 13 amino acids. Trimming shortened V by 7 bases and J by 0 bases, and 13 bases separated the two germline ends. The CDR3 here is CSATGLNSYEQYF. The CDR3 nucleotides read TGCAGCGCCACGGGACTGAACTCCTACGAGCAGTACTTC.

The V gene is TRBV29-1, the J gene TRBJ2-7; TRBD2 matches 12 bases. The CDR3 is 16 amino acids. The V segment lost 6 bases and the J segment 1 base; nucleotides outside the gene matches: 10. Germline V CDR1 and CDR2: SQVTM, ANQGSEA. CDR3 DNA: TGCAGCGTGAAAGGACTAGCGGGATTCCTTTCCTACGAGCAGTACTTC. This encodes CSVKGLAGFLSYEQYF.

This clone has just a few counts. The CDR3 DNA sequence: TGTGCCAGCAGCTTAGCGGGTAGTAAACGGCAGTTCTTC. The encoded protein is CASSLAGSKRQFF. The J gene is TRBJ2-1, the V gene TRBV7-9; no definite D call. Germline values: CDR1 SEHNR, CDR2 FQNEAQ (reference sequence). The CDR3 is 13 residues long. The V gene lost 0 bases and the J gene lost 12 bases, with 12 bases spanning the gap.

The CDR3 region is CASSQDRTSGSVSNTGELFF. CDR3 bases: TGCGCCAGCAGCCAAGACCGGACTAGCGGGAGTGTATCGAACACCGGGGAGCTGTTTTTT. The chain uses TRBV4-3 and TRBJ2-2; 13 bases map to TRBD2. CDR1 LGHNA and CDR2 YSLEER come from the germline V gene. The CDR3 length is 20 residues. The V and J ends lost 0 bases and 0 bases, in that order; junction bases with no gene match: 7.

In DNA form, the CDR3 reads TGTGCCAGCAGTTTTCAGGGATGGGGCACTGAAGCTTTCTTT. Its protein product is CASSFQGWGTEAFF. This chain links TRBV27 with TRBJ1-1, with D possibly matching TRBD1 (5 bases). The germline V and J ends were trimmed by 3 bases and 4 bases, with 12 bases remaining between them. The CDR3 length is 14 residues. Germline CDR1 is MNHEY and CDR2 is SMNVEV (reference sequence).

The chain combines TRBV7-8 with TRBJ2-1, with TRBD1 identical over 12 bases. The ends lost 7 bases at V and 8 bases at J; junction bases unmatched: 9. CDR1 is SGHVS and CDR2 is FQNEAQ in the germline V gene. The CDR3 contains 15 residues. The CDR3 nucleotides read TGTGCCAGCAAGCCGGGACAGGGGGCCATCTATGAGCAGTTCTTC. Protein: CASKPGQGAIYEQFF. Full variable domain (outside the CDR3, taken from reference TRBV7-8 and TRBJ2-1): GAGVSQSPRYKVAKRGQDVALRCDPISGHVSLFWYQQALGQGPEFLTYFQNEAQLDKSGLPSDRFFAERPEGSVSTLKIQRTQQEDSAVYLCASKPGQGAIYEQFFGPGTRLTVL.

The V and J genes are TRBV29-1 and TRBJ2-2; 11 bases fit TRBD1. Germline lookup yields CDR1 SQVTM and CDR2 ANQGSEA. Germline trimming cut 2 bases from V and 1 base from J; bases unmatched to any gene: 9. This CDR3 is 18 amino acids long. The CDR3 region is CSVESIGTGGRNTGELFF. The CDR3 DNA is TGCAGCGTTGAAAGTATCGGGACAGGGGGTAGGAACACCGGGGAGCTGTTTTTT.

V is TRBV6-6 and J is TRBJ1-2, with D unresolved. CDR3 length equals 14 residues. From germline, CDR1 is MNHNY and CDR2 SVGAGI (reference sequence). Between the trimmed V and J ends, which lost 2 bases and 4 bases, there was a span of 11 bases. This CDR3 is CASSYEGKAYGYTF. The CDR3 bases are TGTGCCAGCAGTTACGAAGGGAAAGCCTATGGCTACACCTTC.

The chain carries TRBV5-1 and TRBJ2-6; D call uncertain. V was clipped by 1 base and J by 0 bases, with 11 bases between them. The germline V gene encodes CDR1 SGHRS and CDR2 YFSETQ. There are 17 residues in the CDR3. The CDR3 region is CASSLPTQNSGANVLTF. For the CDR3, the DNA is TGCGCCAGCAGCTTGCCGACTCAAAACTCTGGGGCCAACGTCCTGACTTTC.

CDR3 nucleotides: TGCGCCAGCAGCCAAGCATCCGAGGACCTACAGGGGGTCTATGGCTACACCTTC. Protein sequence: CASSQASEDLQGVYGYTF. The chain employs TRBV4-1 and TRBJ1-2; 8 bases are shared with TRBD1. Germline V CDR1 and CDR2: MGHRA, YSYEKL. V shed 1 base, J shed 4 bases, and the junction held 14 bases outside the gene matches. The CDR3 is 18 residues long.

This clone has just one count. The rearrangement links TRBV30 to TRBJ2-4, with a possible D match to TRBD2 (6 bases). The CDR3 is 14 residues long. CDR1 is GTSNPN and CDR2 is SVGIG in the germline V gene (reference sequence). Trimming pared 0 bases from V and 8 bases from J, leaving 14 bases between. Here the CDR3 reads CAWSVESAGYIQYF. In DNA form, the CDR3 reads TGTGCCTGGAGTGTAGAGTCAGCGGGCTACATTCAGTACTTC.

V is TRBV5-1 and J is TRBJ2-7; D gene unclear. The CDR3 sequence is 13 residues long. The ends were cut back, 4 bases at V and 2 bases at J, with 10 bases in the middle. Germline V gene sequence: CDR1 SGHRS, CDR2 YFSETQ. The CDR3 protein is CASSDARAYEQYF. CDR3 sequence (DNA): TGCGCCAGCAGCGACGCCCGGGCCTACGAGCAGTACTTC.

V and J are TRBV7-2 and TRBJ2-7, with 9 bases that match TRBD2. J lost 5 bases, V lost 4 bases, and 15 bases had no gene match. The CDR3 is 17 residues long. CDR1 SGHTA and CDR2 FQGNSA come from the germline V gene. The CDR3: CASSSTPASGRSHEQYF. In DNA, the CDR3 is TGTGCCAGCAGCTCTACGCCGGCCAGCGGGAGGTCGCACGAGCAGTACTTC.